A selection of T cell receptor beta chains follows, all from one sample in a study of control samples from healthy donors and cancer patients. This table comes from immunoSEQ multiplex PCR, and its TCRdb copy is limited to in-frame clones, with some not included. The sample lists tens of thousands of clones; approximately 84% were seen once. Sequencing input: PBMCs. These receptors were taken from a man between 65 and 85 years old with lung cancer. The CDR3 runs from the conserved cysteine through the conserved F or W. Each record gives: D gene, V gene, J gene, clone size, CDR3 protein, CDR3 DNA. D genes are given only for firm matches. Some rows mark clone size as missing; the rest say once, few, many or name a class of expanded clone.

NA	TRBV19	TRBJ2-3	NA	CASSIVSSDTQYF	TGTGCCAGTAGTATTGTGAGCTCAGATACGCAGTATTTT
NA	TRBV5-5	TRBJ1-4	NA	CASSLLGITTNEKLFF	TGTGCCAGCAGCTTGTTGGGGATTACAACTAATGAAAAACTGTTTTTT
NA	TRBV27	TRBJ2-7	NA	CASSEPSTYEQYF	TGTGCCAGCAGTGAGCCCTCGACCTACGAGCAGTACTTC
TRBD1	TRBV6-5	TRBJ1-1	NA	CASIGQGAPVTEAFF	TGTGCCAGCATAGGACAGGGGGCGCCGGTCACTGAAGCTTTCTTT
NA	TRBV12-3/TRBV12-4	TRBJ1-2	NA	CASSQTNYGYTF	TGTGCCAGCAGTCAAACTAACTATGGCTACACCTTC
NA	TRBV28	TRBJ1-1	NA	CASSLRSVVNTEAFF	TGTGCCAGCAGTTTACGGAGCGTGGTGAACACTGAAGCTTTCTTT
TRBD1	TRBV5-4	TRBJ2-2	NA	CASSLRGPNTGELFF	TGTGCCAGCAGCTTGAGGGGGCCGAACACCGGGGAGCTGTTTTTT
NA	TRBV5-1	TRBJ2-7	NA	CASSLAQPVEQYF	TGCGCCAGCAGCTTGGCTCAGCCGGTCGAGCAGTACTTC
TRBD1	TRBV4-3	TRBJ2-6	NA	CASSHGQGAFLGANVLTF	TGCGCCAGCAGCCACGGACAGGGGGCATTCCTAGGGGCCAACGTCCTGACTTTC
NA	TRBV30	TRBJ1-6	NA	CAWCLTGTSGSPLHF	TGTGCCTGGTGCCTTACTGGGACCTCGGGGTCACCCCTCCACTTT
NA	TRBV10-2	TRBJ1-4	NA	CASRTNQVGEKLFF	TGCGCCAGCAGGACCAACCAAGTGGGTGAAAAACTGTTTTTT
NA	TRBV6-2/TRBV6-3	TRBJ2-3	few	CASSYGFGGRRDTQYF	TGTGCCAGCAGTTACGGCTTCGGGGGGCGTAGAGATACGCAGTATTTT
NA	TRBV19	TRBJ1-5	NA	CASKAGRGQPQHF	TGTGCCAGTAAAGCGGGGCGCGGTCAGCCCCAGCATTTT
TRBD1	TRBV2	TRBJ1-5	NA	CASIEIRDSEIRWVNQPQHF	TGTGCCAGCATTGAGATCCGGGACAGTGAGATTCGGTGGGTTAATCAGCCCCAGCATTTT